Listed here are 32 T cell receptor beta chains from one sample, sequenced in a study of CD8 T cell repertoires and HIV-1 epitope variants. Using immunoSEQ multiplex PCR, the repertoire was profiled, and TCRdb retains in-frame clones only, with some absent. The sample includes roughly 4,700 clones, less than 75% of them seen just once. No antigen has been identified for these receptors. Specimen: cultured CD8+ T cells derived from PBMCs. The receptors come from a male donor with HIV.

The chain couples TRBV27 to TRBJ2-5; a weak D match, TRBD1 (5 bases). The J call could be wrong; TRBJ2-7 is a better fit for the DNA end. The CDR3 is 14 residues long. CDR1 is MNHEY and CDR2 is SMNVEV in the germline V gene (reference sequence). The CDR3 region is CASRSTGDSYEQYF. CDR3 sequence (DNA): TGTGCCAGCAGATCTACAGGAGACTCCTACGAGCAGTACTTC.

V is TRBV6-1 and J is TRBJ2-5; 7 bases are shared with TRBD2. The end of the DNA aligns better with TRBJ2-7, so the J call may be wrong. The CDR3 extends over 12 amino acids. CDR1 and CDR2 (germline): MNHNS, SASEGT. The CDR3 bases are TGTGCCAGATGGACCGGGGGGTACGAGCAGTACTTC. Amino acids: CARWTGGYEQYF.

This clone came up a few times. V gene TRBV6-1 combines with J gene TRBJ2-2, with D tentatively TRBD1 (6 bases). The CDR3 length is 14 residues. Deletions cut 3 bases from V and 5 bases from J, with 10 bases between. CDR1 and CDR2 from the germline V gene are MNHNS and SASEGT. The CDR3 is CASSDKGETGELFF. In DNA form, the CDR3 reads TGTGCCAGCAGTGACAAGGGGGAGACCGGGGAGCTGTTTTTT.

In its sample, this clone was seen a few times. The gene calls are TRBV7-9 and TRBJ2-1; D uncertain. V shed 0 bases and J shed 6 bases, with 6 bases lying between them. The germline V gene encodes CDR1 SEHNR and CDR2 FQNEAQ (reference sequence). This CDR3 is 13 amino acids long. Here the CDR3 reads CASSLAEINEQFF. CDR3 nucleotide sequence: TGTGCCAGCAGCTTAGCAGAAATCAATGAGCAGTTCTTC.

The chain is built from TRBV7-3 and TRBJ2-2; TRBD2 matches at 9 bases. The CDR3 runs to 14 residues. From germline, CDR1 is SGHTA and CDR2 FQGTGA. Unmatched junction bases numbered 1, after V lost 5 bases and J lost 3 bases. The CDR3 protein is CASSRLADTGELFF. DNA for the CDR3: TGTGCCAGCAGCCGACTAGCGGACACCGGGGAGCTGTTTTTT.

The rearrangement joins TRBV19 to TRBJ1-1; 9 nucleotides line up with TRBD1. Germline V gene lookup returns CDR1 LNHDA and CDR2 SQIVND (reference sequence). The CDR3 is 14 residues long. The trim removed 4 bases at V and 5 bases at J, leaving 5 bases unmatched. CDR3 in amino acids: CASSTTGGKTEAFF. DNA of the CDR3: TGTGCCAGTAGTACCACAGGGGGCAAAACTGAAGCTTTCTTT. Full variable domain (remainder filled in from reference TRBV19 and TRBJ1-1): DGGITQSPKYLFRKEGQNVTLSCEQNLNHDAMYWYRQDPGQGLRLIYYSQIVNDFQKGDIAEGYSVSREKKESFPLTVTSAQKNPTAFYLCASSTTGGKTEAFFGQGTRLTVV.

The rearrangement links TRBV27 to TRBJ2-7, with 9 bases aligning to TRBD2. In germline, CDR1 is MNHEY, CDR2 SMNVEV (reference sequence). The CDR3 has 13 amino acids. With V trimmed by 6 bases and J by 3 bases, 3 bases remained unmatched. In DNA form, the CDR3 reads TGTGCCAGCAGACTAGCGGGCAGCTACGAGCAGTACTTC. Amino acids: CASRLAGSYEQYF.

The V gene is TRBV5-1, the J gene TRBJ1-2; tentatively, D is TRBD1 (5 bases). The CDR3 is 14 residues long. Germline lookup yields CDR1 SGHRS and CDR2 YFSETQ. V lost 4 bases and J 4 bases, leaving 14 bases between the germline ends. The CDR3 loop is CASSPWRRGYGYTF. CDR3 nucleotide sequence: TGCGCCAGCAGCCCATGGCGTAGGGGCTATGGCTACACCTTC.

This rearrangement joins TRBV5-6 to TRBJ2-1; TRBD2 is a possible D gene (6 bases). The CDR3 has 15 amino acids. The ends were cut back, 0 bases at V and 8 bases at J, with 15 bases in the middle. In germline, CDR1 is SGHDT, CDR2 YYEEEE. CDR3 residues: CASSLGAGRGDEQFF. DNA of the CDR3: TGTGCCAGCAGCTTGGGGGCGGGACGAGGCGATGAGCAGTTCTTC. The full variable domain, completed using reference TRBV5-6 and TRBJ2-1, is DAGVTQSPTHLIKTRGQQVTLRCSPKSGHDTVSWYQQALGQGPQFIFQYYEEEERQRGNFPDRFSGHQFPNYSSELNVNALLLGDSALYLCASSLGAGRGDEQFFGPGTRLTVL.

This clone has only a few counts. The rearrangement joins TRBV5-1 to TRBJ1-1; maybe TRBD1 (5 bases). Germline V lookup: CDR1 SGHRS, CDR2 YFSETQ. Trimming took off 2 bases at V and 4 bases at J, with 9 bases between the two ends. The CDR3 totals 13 residues. The CDR3 here is CASSLYGGTEAFF. CDR3 nucleotides: TGCGCCAGCAGCTTATATGGGGGCACTGAAGCTTTCTTT.

The chain carries TRBV19 and TRBJ2-2, with 8 bases aligning to TRBD2. Unmatched junction bases numbered 5, after V lost 11 bases and J lost 0 bases. The CDR3 extends over 14 amino acids. CDR1 is LNHDA, CDR2 SQIVND, per germline (reference sequence). The CDR3 here is CACQGLANTGELFF. DNA of the CDR3: TGTGCCTGCCAGGGACTAGCGAACACCGGGGAGCTGTTTTTT.

CDR3 DNA sequence: TGTGCCAGCAGCCCCCTCCTCGGGGGGGCGGGAGATACGCAGTATTTT. Protein product: CASSPLLGGAGDTQYF. The chain is built from TRBV7-2 and TRBJ2-3, with 8 positions matching TRBD2. V dropped 5 bases and J dropped 5; count of bases not matched to a gene: 12. The CDR3 covers 16 residues. Germline values: CDR1 SGHTA, CDR2 FQGNSA.

This clone is a singleton in its sample. The chain has TRBV9 and TRBJ2-5; unclear D gene. Per germline, CDR1 SGDLS and CDR2 YYNGEE. The V and J ends lost 3 bases and 4 bases respectively, with 22 bases between them. CDR3 length equals 17 residues. Here the CDR3 reads CASSARPGVSPGETQYF. In nucleotides, the CDR3 is TGTGCCAGCAGCGCACGCCCTGGAGTTTCCCCCGGAGAGACCCAGTACTTC.

This clone was detected a few times. The chain employs TRBV30 and TRBJ1-5; D might be TRBD1 (5 bases). In germline, CDR1 is GTSNPN, CDR2 SVGIG (reference sequence). The V end was cut by 0 bases, the J end by 6 bases, with 12 bases between. This CDR3 spans 14 amino acids. The DNA for the CDR3 is TGTGCCTGGAGTGTAATAGGGACGGGTCAGCCCCAGCATTTT. Protein product: CAWSVIGTGQPQHF.

The chain is built from TRBV6-5 and TRBJ2-1; D may be TRBD1 (6 bases). Trimming removed 2 bases from V and 2 bases from J, with 10 bases in between. The germline V gene has CDR1 MNHEY and CDR2 SVGAGI. The CDR3 runs to 15 residues. The CDR3 is CASSYRDTPYNEQFF. The CDR3 coding sequence is TGTGCCAGCAGTTACCGGGACACCCCCTACAATGAGCAGTTCTTC.

The V call is TRBV5-1, the J call TRBJ2-7; weak D call: TRBD2 (5 bases). Germline loops: CDR1 SGHRS, CDR2 YFSETQ. The CDR3 is 14 amino acids. The V gene lost 6 bases and the J gene lost 5 bases, with 18 bases spanning the gap. The CDR3 DNA sequence: TGCGCCAGCAACCCCTCGGGGTTCCGGGACGAGCAGTACTTC. Translating it yields CASNPSGFRDEQYF.

This clone has only a few counts. This chain uses TRBV27 with TRBJ2-7, with a tentative D call TRBD1 (6 bases). Germline assignment: CDR1 MNHEY and CDR2 SMNVEV (reference sequence). The CDR3 has 12 residues. V shed 6 bases and J shed 2 bases, with 8 bases lying between them. The CDR3 nucleotides are TGTGCCAGCAGCCAGGGGCCCTACGAGCAGTACTTC. It specifies CASSQGPYEQYF.

The chain couples TRBV27 to TRBJ2-3; 14 bases are shared with TRBD2. The CDR3 has 18 residues. The ends lost 6 bases at V and 0 bases at J; junction bases unmatched: 8. Germline lookup yields CDR1 MNHEY and CDR2 SMNVEV (reference sequence). CDR3 DNA: TGTGCCAGCAGACCCACGACTAGCGGGAGGGCTAGCACAGATACGCAGTATTTT. This codes for CASRPTTSGRASTDTQYF.

V is TRBV18 and J is TRBJ2-5; D possibly corresponds to TRBD1 (5 bases). With 2 bases removed from V and 5 bases from J, the gap between germline ends came to 9 bases. Germline loops: CDR1 KGHSH, CDR2 LQKENI. This CDR3 is 13 amino acids long. The CDR3 DNA follows: TGTGCCAGCTCACCAAGGGGTCGCGAGACCCAGTACTTC. It specifies CASSPRGRETQYF.

V is TRBV15 and J is TRBJ1-1; 10 positions agree with TRBD1. CDR1 LNHNV and CDR2 YYDKDF come from the germline V gene (reference sequence). The J segment lost 3 bases and the V segment lost 6 bases, leaving 4 bases of the junction unmatched. This CDR3 region has 14 residues. The CDR3 is CATRAGTGDTEAFF. CDR3 coding DNA: TGTGCCACCAGAGCCGGGACAGGGGACACTGAAGCTTTCTTT.

The table lists this clone with a few counts. The rearrangement links TRBV2 to TRBJ2-7; perhaps D is TRBD1 or TRBD2 (7 bases each). Trimming took off 3 bases at V and 7 bases at J, with 16 bases between the two ends. There are 14 residues in the CDR3. Germline V gene sequence: CDR1 SNHLY, CDR2 FYNNEI. CDR3 loop: CASSDGRGHLEQYF. CDR3 DNA sequence: TGTGCCAGCAGTGATGGGAGGGGGCATCTTGAGCAGTACTTC.

The V call is TRBV13, the J call TRBJ1-1; TRBD1 matches at 12 bases. CDR1 and CDR2 (germline): PRHDT, FYEKMQ (reference sequence). Germline trimming cut 4 bases from V and 4 bases from J; bases unmatched to any gene: 4. CDR3 length: 15 residues. CDR3 DNA: TGTGCCAGCAGCTCGGGACAGGGGGCGGGCACTGAAGCTTTCTTT. Protein product: CASSSGQGAGTEAFF.

The rearrangement joins TRBV5-1 to TRBJ1-1, with 8 positions matching TRBD1. The germline V gene has CDR1 SGHRS and CDR2 YFSETQ. This CDR3 has 15 residues. After removal of 2 bases from V and 5 bases from J, the junction contained 8 bases not matched to a gene. The chain's CDR3 is CASSLVRGQNTEAFF. CDR3 bases: TGCGCCAGCAGCTTAGTCAGGGGGCAAAATACTGAAGCTTTCTTT. Full variable domain (missing parts from reference TRBV5-1 and TRBJ1-1): KAGVTQTPRYLIKTRGQQVTLSCSPISGHRSVSWYQQTPGQGLQFLFEYFSETQRNKGNFPGRFSGRQFSNSRSEMNVSTLELGDSALYLCASSLVRGQNTEAFFGQGTRLTVV.

The rearrangement uses TRBV21-1 and TRBJ2-5; the table names TRBD1, a call not compared with the DNA. TRBV21-1 is annotated as a pseudogene. The CDR3 spans 16 residues. CDR3 in amino acids: CASSKVSPGGSETQYF. The CDR3 DNA reads TGTGCCAGCAGCAAAGTCTCGCCAGGGGGCTCAGAGACCCAGTACTTC.

The rearrangement links TRBV7-7 to TRBJ2-7; possibly TRBD2 for D (6 bases). V was trimmed by 2 bases and J by 6 bases, leaving 8 bases between them. Germline values: CDR1 SSHAT, CDR2 FNYEAQ (reference sequence). The CDR3 loop spans 12 amino acids. The CDR3 coding sequence is TGTGCCAGCAGCTTACGAGCGGGCGAGCAGTACTTC. Translation: CASSLRAGEQYF.

The V call is TRBV7-8, the J call TRBJ2-1; D call uncertain. Trimming stripped 5 bases from V and 0 bases from J, with 11 bases between. The CDR3 contains 15 residues. Germline loops: CDR1 SGHVS, CDR2 FQNEAQ. The CDR3 loop is CASSPGLASYNEQFF. Here the CDR3 DNA reads TGTGCCAGCAGCCCTGGGTTGGCCTCCTACAATGAGCAGTTCTTC.

The chain links TRBV9 to TRBJ2-1; 8 bases match TRBD1. Unmatched junction bases numbered 16, after V lost 2 bases and J lost 9 bases. The CDR3 consists of 17 residues. Looked up from germline, CDR1 is SGDLS and CDR2 is YYNGEE. The CDR3 DNA reads TGTGCCAGCAGCGTCTCCCCAGGGGGCCCTCGGCCACCTGAGCAGTTCTTC. This encodes CASSVSPGGPRPPEQFF.

The rearrangement uses TRBV30 and TRBJ2-1; 7 bases fit TRBD2. The V segment lost 5 bases and the J segment 5 bases; nucleotides outside the gene matches: 24. CDR1 is GTSNPN, CDR2 SVGIG, per germline (reference sequence). The CDR3 loop spans 19 amino acids. CDR3 DNA: TGTGCCTGGTTAGGCTACGGGGGGAAAGAGAAGGGTGCACACAATGAGCAGTTCTTC. Its translation is CAWLGYGGKEKGAHNEQFF.

The chain carries TRBV9 and TRBJ1-1, with a tentative D call TRBD1 (6 bases). The length of the CDR3 is 13 residues. In germline, CDR1 is SGDLS, CDR2 YYNGEE. V lost 1 base, J lost 8 bases, and 12 bases lay in between. CDR3 DNA sequence: TGTGCCAGCAGCGTATCCTACCAGGGGGAAGCTTTCTTT. This codes for CASSVSYQGEAFF.

In this sample, this clone turned up a few times. The rearrangement links TRBV7-9 to TRBJ1-5, with unresolved D. CDR3 size: 13 residues. V lost 5 bases and J 5 bases, leaving 10 bases between the germline ends. Germline V lookup: CDR1 SEHNR, CDR2 FQNEAQ (reference sequence). The CDR3 spells CASSPLSDQPQHF. The CDR3 bases are TGTGCCAGCAGCCCATTGTCGGATCAGCCCCAGCATTTT.

This clone was seen once. The J gene is TRBJ2-2, the V gene TRBV25-1; maybe TRBD2 (6 bases). The CDR3 contains 16 residues. Trimming shortened V by 2 bases and J by 1 base, and 11 bases separated the two germline ends. The germline gives CDR1 MGHDK, CDR2 SYGVNS. DNA for the CDR3: TGTGCCAGCAGTGAAGTGGGACTGCAGAACACCGGGGAGCTGTTTTTT. Its protein product is CASSEVGLQNTGELFF.

This chain connects TRBV6-5 to TRBJ1-5; D unclear. Germline V gives CDR1 MNHEY, CDR2 SVGAGI. The ends were cut back, 5 bases at V and 1 base at J, with 6 bases in the middle. The CDR3 is 13 amino acids. DNA of the CDR3: TGTGCCAGCAGTCCTTACAGCAATCAGCCCCAGCATTTT. Translation: CASSPYSNQPQHF.